The clone carrying this T cell receptor beta chain came up many times. Its antigen is as yet unknown. This record comes from a study of T cells in Graves' hyperthyroidism and ophthalmopathy. Turning to the study itself: Before treatment of any kind, peripheral blood was taken at initial diagnosis.

Germline-derived CDR1 and CDR2 are DFQATT and SNEGSKA (reference sequence). This CDR3 is built from 13 residues. The V end was cut by 4 bases, the J end by 2 bases, with 10 bases between. RNA transcripts were the template for amplifying TCR beta CDR3 regions. The HTBI primer set was used in a first-round RT-PCR of the TCR CDR3. TCRdb independently ran MiXCR on the multiplex PCR reads; one entry per CDR3 protein. The sample holds about 360,000 distinct CDR3 sequences; approximately 14% are singletons and the top ten take 28%. Study outcomes and limitations: Clonotypes that were expanded in thyroid above 0.001 mostly appeared in blood too.

The PBMCs were taken from about 10 ml of fresh peripheral blood. Sequencing input: blood. The clonotype comes from a young woman with Graves' hyperthyroidism that later progressed to Graves' ophthalmopathy. This sequence joins TRBV20-1 and TRBJ2-3; D is ambiguous. The CDR3 region is CSAMPSHTDTQYF. CDR3 bases: TGCAGTGCTATGCCGTCCCACACAGATACGCAGTATTTT.